This T cell receptor (beta chain) was sequenced during a study of T-cell reconstitution after alpha-beta-depleted transplantation in children. Study-wide results and caveats: There were some patients whose high TCRbeta diversity at day 60 came from surviving recipient T cells and thymic progenitors. Counts and diversity of T cells one year after transplant came mostly from newly produced T cells. By about two months after transplant, alpha-beta T cells reportedly arose from several hundred graft clones that had expanded.

Unique molecular identifiers were incorporated during preparation of the TCRbeta library. TCRdb processed the PCR reads anew with MiXCR; each CDR3 protein has one entry. The table lists about a million distinct CDR3 sequences, about 29% of them singletons. In regard to this clonotype: What it binds is unknown.

This CDR3 has 14 amino acids. Germline V lookup: CDR1 MDHEN, CDR2 SYDVKM. The V end lost 3 bases, the J end lost 2 bases, and 11 bases lay between the germline ends. The sequence was collected from a boy in the first two years of life who had a stem cell transplant for SCID, so the T cells may come from the graft donor. The input for sequencing was PBMCs, mostly from graft donor cells, taken 360 days after TCRalphabeta/CD19-depleted stem cell transplant. This chain uses TRBV28 with TRBJ2-7, with D perhaps given as TRBD1 or TRBD2 (5 bases each). The CDR3 DNA reads as TGTGCCAGCAGTTTTTGGGGGAGCACCTACGAGCAGTACTTC. This encodes CASSFWGSTYEQYF.